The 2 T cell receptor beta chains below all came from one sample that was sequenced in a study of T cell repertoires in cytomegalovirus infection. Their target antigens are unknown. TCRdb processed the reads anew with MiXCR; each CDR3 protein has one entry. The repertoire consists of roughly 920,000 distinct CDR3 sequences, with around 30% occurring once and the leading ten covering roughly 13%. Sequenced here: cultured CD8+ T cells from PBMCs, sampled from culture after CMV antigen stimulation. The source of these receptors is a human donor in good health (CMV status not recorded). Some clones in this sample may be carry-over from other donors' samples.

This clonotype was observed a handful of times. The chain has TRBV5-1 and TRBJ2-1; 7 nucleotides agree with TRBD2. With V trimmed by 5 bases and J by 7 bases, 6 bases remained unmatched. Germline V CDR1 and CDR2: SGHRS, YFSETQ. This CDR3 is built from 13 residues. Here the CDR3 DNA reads TGCGCCAGCAGGACGGGGGGAGAAAATGAGCAGTTCTTC. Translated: CASRTGGENEQFF.

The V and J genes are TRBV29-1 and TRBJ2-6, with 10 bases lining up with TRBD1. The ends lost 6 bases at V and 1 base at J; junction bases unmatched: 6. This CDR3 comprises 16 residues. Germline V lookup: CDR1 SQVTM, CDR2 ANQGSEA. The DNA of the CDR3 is TGCAGCGTCCCGACAGGGGGCCTATCTGGGGCCAACGTCCTGACTTTC. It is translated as CSVPTGGLSGANVLTF.